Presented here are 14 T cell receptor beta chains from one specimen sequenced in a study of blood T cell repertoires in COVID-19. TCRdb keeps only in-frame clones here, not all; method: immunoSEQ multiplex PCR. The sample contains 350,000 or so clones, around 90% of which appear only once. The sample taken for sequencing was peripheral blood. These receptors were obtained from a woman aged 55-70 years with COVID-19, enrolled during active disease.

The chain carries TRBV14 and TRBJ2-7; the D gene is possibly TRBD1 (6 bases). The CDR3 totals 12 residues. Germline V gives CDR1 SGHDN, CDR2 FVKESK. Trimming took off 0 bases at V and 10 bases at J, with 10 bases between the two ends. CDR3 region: CASSQERGRQYF. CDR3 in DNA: TGTGCCAGCAGCCAAGAGAGGGGGAGACAGTACTTC.

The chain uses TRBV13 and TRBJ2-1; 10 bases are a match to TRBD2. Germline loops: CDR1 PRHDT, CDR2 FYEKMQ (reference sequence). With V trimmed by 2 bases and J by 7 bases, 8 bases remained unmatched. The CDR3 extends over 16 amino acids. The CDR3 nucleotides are TGTGCCAGCAGCTTAAAAAGAGCGGGGGGGCTTAATGAGCAGTTCTTC. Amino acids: CASSLKRAGGLNEQFF. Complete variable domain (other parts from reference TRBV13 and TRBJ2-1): AAGVIQSPRHLIKEKRETATLKCYPIPRHDTVYWYQQGPGQDPQFLISFYEKMQSDKGSIPDRFSAQQFSDYHSELNMSSLELGDSALYFCASSLKRAGGLNEQFFGPGTRLTVL.

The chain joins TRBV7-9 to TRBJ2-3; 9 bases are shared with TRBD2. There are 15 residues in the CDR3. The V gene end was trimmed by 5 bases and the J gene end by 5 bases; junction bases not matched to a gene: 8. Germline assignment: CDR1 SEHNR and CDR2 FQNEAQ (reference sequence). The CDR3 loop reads CASSLGGGARDTQYF. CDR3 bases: TGTGCCAGCAGCCTTGGCGGGGGGGCTCGAGATACGCAGTATTTT.

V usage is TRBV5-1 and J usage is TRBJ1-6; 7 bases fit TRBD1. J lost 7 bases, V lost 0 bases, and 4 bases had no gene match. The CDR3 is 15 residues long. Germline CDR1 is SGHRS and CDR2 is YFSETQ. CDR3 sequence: CASSLADRVNSPLHF. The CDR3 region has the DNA TGCGCCAGCAGCTTGGCCGACAGGGTAAATTCACCCCTCCACTTT.

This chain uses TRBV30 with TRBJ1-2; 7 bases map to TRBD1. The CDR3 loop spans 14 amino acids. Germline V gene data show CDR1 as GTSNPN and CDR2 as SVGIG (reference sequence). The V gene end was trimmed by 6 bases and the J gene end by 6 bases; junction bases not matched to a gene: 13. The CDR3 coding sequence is TGTGCCTGTGCACTGGACAGGAGGTATGATGGCTACACCTTC. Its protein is CACALDRRYDGYTF.

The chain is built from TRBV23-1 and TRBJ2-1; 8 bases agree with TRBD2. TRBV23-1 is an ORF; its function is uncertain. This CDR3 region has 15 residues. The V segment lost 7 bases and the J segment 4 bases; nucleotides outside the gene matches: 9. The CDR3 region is CASTLRAGAYNEQFF. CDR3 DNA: TGCGCCAGCACTCTCCGAGCGGGAGCATACAATGAGCAGTTCTTC.

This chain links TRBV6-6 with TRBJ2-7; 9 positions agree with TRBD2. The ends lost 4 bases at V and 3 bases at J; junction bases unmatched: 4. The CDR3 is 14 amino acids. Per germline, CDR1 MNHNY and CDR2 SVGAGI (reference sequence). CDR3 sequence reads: CASSSSGGHYEQYF. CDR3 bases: TGTGCCAGCAGTTCGAGCGGGGGGCACTACGAGCAGTACTTC.

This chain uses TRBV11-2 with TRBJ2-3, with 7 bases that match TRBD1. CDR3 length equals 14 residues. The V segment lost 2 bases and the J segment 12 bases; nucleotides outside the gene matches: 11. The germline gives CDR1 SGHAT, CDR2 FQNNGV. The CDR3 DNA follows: TGTGCCAGCAGCTTATCCCCCGACAGGGTACGTCAGTATTTT. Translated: CASSLSPDRVRQYF.

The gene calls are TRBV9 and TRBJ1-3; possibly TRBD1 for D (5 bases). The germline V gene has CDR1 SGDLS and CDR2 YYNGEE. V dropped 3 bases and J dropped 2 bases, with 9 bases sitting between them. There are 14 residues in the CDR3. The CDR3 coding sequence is TGTGCCAGCAGCGAGGGGCCGACTGGAAACACCATATATTTT. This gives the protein CASSEGPTGNTIYF. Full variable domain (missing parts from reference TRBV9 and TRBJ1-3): DSGVTQTPKHLITATGQRVTLRCSPRSGDLSVYWYQQSLDQGLQFLIQYYNGEERAKGNILERFSAQQFPDLHSELNLSSLELGDSALYFCASSEGPTGNTIYFGEGSWLTVV.

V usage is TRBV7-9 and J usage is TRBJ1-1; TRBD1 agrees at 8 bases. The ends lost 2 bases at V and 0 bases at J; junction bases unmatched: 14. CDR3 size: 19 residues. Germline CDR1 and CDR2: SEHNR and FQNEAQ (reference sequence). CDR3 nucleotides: TGTGCCAGCAGCTTAAGGGTGACAGGGGCAGTGGGGATGAACACTGAAGCTTTCTTT. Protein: CASSLRVTGAVGMNTEAFF.

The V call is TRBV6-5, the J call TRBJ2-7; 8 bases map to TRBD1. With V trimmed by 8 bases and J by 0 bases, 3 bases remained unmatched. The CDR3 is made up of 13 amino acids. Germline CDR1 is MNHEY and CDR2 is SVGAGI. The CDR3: CASGQGFSYEQYF. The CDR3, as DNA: TGTGCCAGCGGACAGGGTTTCTCCTACGAGCAGTACTTC.

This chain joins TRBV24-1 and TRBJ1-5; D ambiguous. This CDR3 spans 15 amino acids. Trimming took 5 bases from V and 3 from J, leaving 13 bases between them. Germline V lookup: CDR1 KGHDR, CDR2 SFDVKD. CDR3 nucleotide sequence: TGTGCCACCAGTGTGGGAGGGTACGACAATCAGCCCCAGCATTTT. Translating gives CATSVGGYDNQPQHF.

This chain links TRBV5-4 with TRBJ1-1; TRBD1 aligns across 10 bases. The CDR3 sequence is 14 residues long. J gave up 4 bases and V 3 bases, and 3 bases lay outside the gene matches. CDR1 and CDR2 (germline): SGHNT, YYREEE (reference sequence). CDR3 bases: TGTGCCAGCAGCTGGGGACAGGGGCCCACTGAAGCTTTCTTT. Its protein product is CASSWGQGPTEAFF.

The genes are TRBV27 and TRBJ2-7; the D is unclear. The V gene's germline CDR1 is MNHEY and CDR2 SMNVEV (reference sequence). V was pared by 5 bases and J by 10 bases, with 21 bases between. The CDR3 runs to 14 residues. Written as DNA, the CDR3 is TGTGCCAGCAGTCCGAACCTGAGGTTTGCGTTACAGTACTTC. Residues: CASSPNLRFALQYF.